Each of the 12 T cell receptor beta chains below was sequenced from the same sample in a study of cytomegalovirus exposure and HLA in healthy donors. Use of 60 Vbeta and 13 Jbeta primers characterized the PCR. Method: immunoSEQ multiplex PCR; TCRdb's copy keeps in-frame clones and lacks some. Altogether about 120,000 clones are present, roughly 70% being singletons, with the ten largest covering about 2.7%. Sequencing used PBMCs. These receptors were collected from a woman aged 40 to 50 in good health and CMV-seropositive.

The CDR3 coding sequence is TGCGCCAGCAGTGAGTTCGACAGGGGGCGCCTGGACGAGCAGTACTTC. Its protein product is CASSEFDRGRLDEQYF. The rearrangement links TRBV10-1 to TRBJ2-7; 10 positions agree with TRBD1. CDR1 WNHNN and CDR2 SYGVQD come from the germline V gene (reference sequence). This CDR3 is built from 16 residues. Trimming removed 1 base from V and 5 bases from J; junction bases left unmatched: 8.

This clone appeared a single time. The chain joins TRBV4-2 to TRBJ2-7, with D perhaps matching TRBD2 (6 bases). Trimming took 2 bases from V and 1 from J, leaving 12 bases between them. CDR3 length equals 15 residues. Germline values: CDR1 LGHNA, CDR2 YNFKEQ. This chain's CDR3 is CASSQMGLGSYEQYF. Here the CDR3 DNA reads TGTGCCAGCAGCCAAATGGGACTGGGGTCCTACGAGCAGTACTTC.

This sequence joins TRBV28 and TRBJ2-7; 7 positions match TRBD1. V was clipped by 6 bases and J by 2 bases; unmatched bases: 13. This CDR3 is built from 16 residues. Germline V gene sequence: CDR1 MDHEN, CDR2 SYDVKM. The CDR3 sequence is CASRSTGAPIAYEQYF. The CDR3 DNA sequence: TGTGCCAGCAGGAGCACAGGGGCGCCGATCGCCTACGAGCAGTACTTC.

As regards this clone: One end of the junction does not line up with germline, which may come from a read error. J is TRBJ1-5 and V is TRBV7-9; D gene ambiguous. The CDR3 consists of 14 residues. Germline V gene data show CDR1 as SEHNR and CDR2 as FQNEAQ (reference sequence). CDR3 nucleotides: TGTGCCAGCAACTTAGGAGGGCCCAATCAGCCCCAGCATTTT. Translating it yields CASNLGGPNQPQHF.

The J gene is TRBJ1-1, the V gene TRBV19, with 7 nucleotides matching TRBD1. CDR1 and CDR2 (germline): LNHDA, SQIVND (reference sequence). V was pared by 5 bases and J by 0 bases, with 9 bases of the junction left unmatched. The CDR3 is 16 residues long. The CDR3 reads CASSLDSGTVNTEAFF. Here the CDR3 DNA reads TGTGCCAGTAGTTTGGATTCGGGGACAGTGAACACTGAAGCTTTCTTT.

The rearrangement joins TRBV9 to TRBJ1-3, with 7 bases aligning to TRBD1. Looked up from germline, CDR1 is SGDLS and CDR2 is YYNGEE. This CDR3 is 15 amino acids long. V shed 0 bases, J shed 4 bases, and the junction held 4 bases outside the gene matches. CDR3 DNA: TGTGCCAGCAGCGTAGCTACAGGGGAGGGAAACACCATATATTTT. Translating gives CASSVATGEGNTIYF.

The chain combines TRBV29-1 with TRBJ1-3, with 9 bases lining up with TRBD1. The CDR3 runs to 13 residues. Per germline, CDR1 SQVTM and CDR2 ANQGSEA. V shed 4 bases, J shed 6 bases, and the junction held 4 bases outside the gene matches. In nucleotides, the CDR3 is TGCAGCGTTGGGGGACAGGGCGCAAACACCATATATTTT. Protein: CSVGGQGANTIYF.

V and J are TRBV4-3 and TRBJ2-1, with TRBD2 as a possible D gene (6 bases). CDR3 length: 17 amino acids. V was shortened by 0 bases and J by 7 bases, with 19 bases between the two germline ends. Germline V gene lookup returns CDR1 LGHNA and CDR2 YSLEER. This CDR3 reads CASSQEVREIIGNEQFF. The CDR3 nucleotides read TGCGCCAGCAGCCAAGAGGTCCGGGAGATTATCGGAAATGAGCAGTTCTTC.

The rearrangement joins TRBV4-3 to TRBJ1-4; D possibly corresponds to TRBD1 (6 bases). Germline CDR1 reads LGHNA; CDR2 reads YSLEER. The CDR3 extends over 16 amino acids. V was trimmed by 0 bases and J by 0 bases, leaving 8 bases between them. This CDR3 reads CASSQDWTATNEKLFF. DNA for the CDR3: TGCGCCAGCAGCCAAGACTGGACAGCAACTAATGAAAAACTGTTTTTT.

The chain uses TRBV2 and TRBJ1-1, with TRBD1 matching 9 bases. The CDR3 is made up of 15 amino acids. V shed 5 bases, J shed 4 bases, and the junction held 8 bases outside the gene matches. Germline loops: CDR1 SNHLY, CDR2 FYNNEI. The CDR3: CASSLTGGPGTEAFF. DNA for the CDR3: TGTGCCAGCAGTCTCACAGGGGGCCCAGGCACTGAAGCTTTCTTT.

As DNA, the CDR3 is TGTGCCAGTCAGGAAGCAACTAATGAAAAACTGTTTTTT. Translated: CASQEATNEKLFF. The chain joins TRBV19 to TRBJ1-4, with no clear D. Trimming cost V 8 bases and J 0 bases, with 7 bases left between them. CDR1 and CDR2 from the germline V gene are LNHDA and SQIVND (reference sequence). The CDR3 spans 13 residues.

As regards this clone: Different DNA sequences within this sample yield the same CDR3. The CDR3 bases are TGCGCCAGCAGCCAGGCTCCAACAGGGTTTAATGAAAAACTGTTTTTT. Amino acid sequence: CASSQAPTGFNEKLFF. This chain connects TRBV4-1 to TRBJ1-4, with a possible D match to TRBD1 (6 bases). The CDR3 consists of 16 residues. Trimming took off 3 bases at V and 4 bases at J, with 15 bases between the two ends. The V gene's germline CDR1 is MGHRA and CDR2 YSYEKL.